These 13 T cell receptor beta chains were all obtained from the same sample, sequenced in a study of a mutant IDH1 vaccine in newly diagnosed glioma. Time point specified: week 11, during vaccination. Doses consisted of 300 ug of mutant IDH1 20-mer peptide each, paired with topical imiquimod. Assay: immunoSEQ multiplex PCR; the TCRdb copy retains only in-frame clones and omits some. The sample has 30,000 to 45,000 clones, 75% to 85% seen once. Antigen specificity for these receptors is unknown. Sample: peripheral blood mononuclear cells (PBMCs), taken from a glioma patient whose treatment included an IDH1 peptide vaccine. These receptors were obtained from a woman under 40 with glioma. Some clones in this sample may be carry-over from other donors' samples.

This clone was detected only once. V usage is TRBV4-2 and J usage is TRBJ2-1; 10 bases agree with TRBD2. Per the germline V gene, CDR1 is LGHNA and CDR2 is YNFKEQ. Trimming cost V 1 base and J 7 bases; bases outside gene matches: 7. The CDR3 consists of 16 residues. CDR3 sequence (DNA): TGTGCCAGCAGCCAAGTTACGTCTAGCGGGAGAAATGAGCAGTTCTTC. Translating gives CASSQVTSSGRNEQFF.

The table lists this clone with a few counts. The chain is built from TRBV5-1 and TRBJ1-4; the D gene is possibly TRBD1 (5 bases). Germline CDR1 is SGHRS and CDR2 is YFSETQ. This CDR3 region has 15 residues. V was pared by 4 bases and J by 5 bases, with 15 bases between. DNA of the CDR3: TGCGCCAGCAGCACCCGTTCGACAGCGAATGAAAAACTGTTTTTT. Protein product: CASSTRSTANEKLFF.

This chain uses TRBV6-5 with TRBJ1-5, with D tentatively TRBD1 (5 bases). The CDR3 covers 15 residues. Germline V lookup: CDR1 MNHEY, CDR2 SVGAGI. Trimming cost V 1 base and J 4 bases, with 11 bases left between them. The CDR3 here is CASSYFAGGNQPQHF. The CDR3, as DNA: TGTGCCAGCAGTTACTTTGCCGGGGGTAATCAGCCCCAGCATTTT.

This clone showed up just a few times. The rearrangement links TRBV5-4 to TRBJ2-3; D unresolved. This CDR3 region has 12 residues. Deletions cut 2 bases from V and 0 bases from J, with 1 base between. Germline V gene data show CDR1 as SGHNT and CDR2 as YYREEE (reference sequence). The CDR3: CASSFSTDTQYF. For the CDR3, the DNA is TGTGCCAGCAGCTTTAGCACAGATACGCAGTATTTT.

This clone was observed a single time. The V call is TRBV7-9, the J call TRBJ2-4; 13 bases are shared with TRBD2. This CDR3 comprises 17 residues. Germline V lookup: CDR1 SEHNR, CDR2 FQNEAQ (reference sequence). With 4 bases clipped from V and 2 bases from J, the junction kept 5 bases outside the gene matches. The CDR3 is CASSSTGLAGPKNIQYF. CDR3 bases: TGTGCCAGCAGCTCAACGGGACTAGCGGGACCCAAAAACATTCAGTACTTC.

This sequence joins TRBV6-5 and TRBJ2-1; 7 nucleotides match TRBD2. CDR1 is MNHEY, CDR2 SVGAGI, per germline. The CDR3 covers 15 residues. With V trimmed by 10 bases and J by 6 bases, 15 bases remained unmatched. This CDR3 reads CAIRATSAKSNEQFF. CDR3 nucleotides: TGTGCCATCCGAGCAACTAGCGCGAAGTCCAATGAGCAGTTCTTC.

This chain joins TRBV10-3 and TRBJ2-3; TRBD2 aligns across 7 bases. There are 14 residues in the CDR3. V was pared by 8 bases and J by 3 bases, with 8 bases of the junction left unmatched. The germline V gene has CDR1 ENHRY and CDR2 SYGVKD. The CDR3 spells CAIAGGSPTDTQYF. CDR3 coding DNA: TGTGCCATCGCCGGGGGGTCCCCGACAGATACGCAGTATTTT.

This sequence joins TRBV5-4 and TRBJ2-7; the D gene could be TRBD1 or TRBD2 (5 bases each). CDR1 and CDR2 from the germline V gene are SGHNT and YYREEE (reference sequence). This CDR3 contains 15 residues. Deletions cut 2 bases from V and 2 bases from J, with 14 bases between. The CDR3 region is CASSLGGRGAYEQYF. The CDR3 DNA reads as TGTGCCAGCAGCTTAGGAGGAAGGGGCGCCTACGAGCAGTACTTC.

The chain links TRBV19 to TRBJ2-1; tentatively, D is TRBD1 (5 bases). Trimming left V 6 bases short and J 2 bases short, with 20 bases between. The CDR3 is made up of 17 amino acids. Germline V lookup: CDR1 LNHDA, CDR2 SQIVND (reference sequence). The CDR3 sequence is CASSLGGGHRTYNEQFF. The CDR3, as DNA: TGTGCCAGTAGCCTAGGTGGCGGACACCGGACCTACAATGAGCAGTTCTTC.

The CDR3 sequence: CASSPRSYEQYF. The DNA of the CDR3 is TGTGCCAGCAGTCCCCGCTCCTACGAGCAGTACTTC. This rearrangement joins TRBV28 to TRBJ2-7; D ambiguous. The germline V and J ends were trimmed by 5 bases and 0 bases, with 5 bases remaining between them. CDR3 size: 12 residues. Germline CDR1 and CDR2: MDHEN and SYDVKM.

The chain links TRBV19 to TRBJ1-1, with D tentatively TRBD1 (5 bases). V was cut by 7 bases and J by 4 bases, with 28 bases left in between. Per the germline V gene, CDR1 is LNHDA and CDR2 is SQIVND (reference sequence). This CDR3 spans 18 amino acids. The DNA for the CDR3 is TGTGCCAGTACCCCCGGGTTGGCAGGGAGGATCTACCTCACTGAAGCTTTCTTT. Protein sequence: CASTPGLAGRIYLTEAFF.

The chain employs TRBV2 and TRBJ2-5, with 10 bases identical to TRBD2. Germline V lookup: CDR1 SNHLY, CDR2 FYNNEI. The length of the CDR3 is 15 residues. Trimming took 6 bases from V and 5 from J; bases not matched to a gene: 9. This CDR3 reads CASRSSSGGAETQYF. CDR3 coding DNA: TGTGCCAGCAGGTCTTCTAGCGGGGGTGCGGAGACCCAGTACTTC.

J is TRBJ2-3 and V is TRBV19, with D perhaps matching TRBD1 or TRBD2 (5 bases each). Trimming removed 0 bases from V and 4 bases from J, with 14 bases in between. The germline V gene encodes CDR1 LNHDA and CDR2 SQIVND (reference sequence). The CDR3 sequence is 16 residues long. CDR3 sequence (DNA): TGTGCCAGTAGTATAGATCTGGGGGAAGGCTCAGATACGCAGTATTTT. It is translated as CASSIDLGEGSDTQYF. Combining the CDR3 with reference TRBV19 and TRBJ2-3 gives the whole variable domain DGGITQSPKYLFRKEGQNVTLSCEQNLNHDAMYWYRQDPGQGLRLIYYSQIVNDFQKGDIAEGYSVSREKKESFPLTVTSAQKNPTAFYLCASSIDLGEGSDTQYFGPGTRLTVL.